This T cell receptor (beta chain) was documented in a study of T-cell reconstitution after alpha-beta-depleted transplantation in children (dated by TCRdb to about 2016). Background for the entire study: Using TCR repertoire profiling, the study followed T-cell immune reconstitution in a quantitative way in children after TCRalphabeta/CD19-depleted allogeneic hematopoietic cell transplantation.

This clonotype has just a few counts. The antigen it recognizes is unknown. No much larger clonotype is one base removed from it; base qualities were not supplied. The CDR3 runs 13 residues from the cysteine to the phenylalanine. Solely the CDR3 DNA is kept, with 39 bases framed from the first base. V loses 4 bases, J loses 3 bases, and the germline ends lie 8 bases apart. CDR1 and CDR2 were assigned from the germline V gene (reference sequence) as SSHAT and FNYEAQ. Library preparation was by PCR. The sequencer listed for this sample is Illumina HiSeq 2500. Molecular barcoding was employed in the preparation of TCR libraries, with unique molecular identifiers being used to normalize TCRbeta repertoire quantification. Using fastp trimming at Q25 and MiXCR clonotype assembly, TCRdb reanalyzed the public sequencing data and kept in-frame beta chains. Duplicate CDR3 protein sequences are folded into a single record with the most common DNA and genes. This sample lists 250,000 to 350,000 distinct CDR3 sequences; more than 8% were detected once. About 9.4% of the sample rests with the top ten.

The TCR sequence derives from a human donor who donated a stem cell graft to a child with SCID. The specimen comprised PBMCs from the stem cell graft donor, sampled from the stem cell graft. Recombination joined TRBV7-7 with TRBJ2-3, with no confidently assigned D gene. The DNA sequence is TGTGCCAGCAGCTCCCAGCTTACAGATACGCAGTATTTT. Translated, it gives CASSSQLTDTQYF. With the portions outside the CDR3 filled from the reference TRBV7-7 and TRBJ2-3 genes, the complete variable region becomes GAGVSQSPRYKVTKRGQDVTLRCDPISSHATLYWYQQALGQGPEFLTYFNYEAQPDKSGLPSDRFSAERPEGSISTLTIQRTEQRDSAMYRCASSSQLTDTQYFGPGTRLTVL.